This entry is about one TCR beta chain. The CDR3 contains 16 residues. Trimming took off 9 bases at V and 2 bases at J, with 20 bases between the two ends. CDR1 and CDR2 from the germline V gene are SNHLY and FYNNEI. The data stem from a study of T cell responses to AZD1222 COVID-19 vaccine. Repertoires were generated with immunoSEQ multiplex PCR, while TCRdb's copy carries only in-frame clones and drops some. The data hold more than 50,000 clones, with about 85% observed a single time. The sequence was collected from an adult in good health. The chain employs TRBV2 and TRBJ1-5, with D tentatively TRBD1 (5 bases). The source was peripheral blood, collected on day 0 of AZD1222 vaccination. The CDR3 region is CASATGSPRGNQPQHF. The CDR3 DNA is TGTGCCAGTGCCACAGGTTCTCCTAGGGGCAATCAGCCCCAGCATTTT. The complete variable domain, with remaining parts taken from reference TRBV2 and TRBJ1-5, reads EPEVTQTPSHQVTQMGQEVILRCVPISNHLYFYWYRQILGQKVEFLVSFYNNEISEKSEIFDDQFSVERPDGSNFTLKIRSTKLEDSAMYFCASATGSPRGNQPQHFGDGTRLSIL.